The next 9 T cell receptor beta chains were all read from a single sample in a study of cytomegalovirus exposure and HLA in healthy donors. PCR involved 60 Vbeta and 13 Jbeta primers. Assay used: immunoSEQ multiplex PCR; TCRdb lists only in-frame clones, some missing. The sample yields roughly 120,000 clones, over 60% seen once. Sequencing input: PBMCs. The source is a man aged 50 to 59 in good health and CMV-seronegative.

CDR3 amino acids: CASSQKGTGGGYTF. The CDR3 DNA is TGTGCCAGCAGCCAAAAAGGGACGGGAGGTGGCTACACCTTC. This sequence joins TRBV7-3 and TRBJ1-2; weak D call: TRBD1 (5 bases). The germline CDR1 and CDR2 sequences are SGHTA and FQGTGA. V was clipped by 5 bases and J by 7 bases, with 17 bases between them. The CDR3 loop spans 14 amino acids.

This CDR3 reads CASSLEGAQPQHF. For the CDR3, the DNA is TGTGCCAGCAGCTTAGAAGGGGCCCAGCCCCAGCATTTT. The chain has TRBV7-2 and TRBJ1-5; D is possibly TRBD1 (5 bases). The CDR3 runs 13 residues. Trimming removed 1 base at V and 7 bases at J, with 8 bases between. CDR1 is SGHTA and CDR2 is FQGNSA in the germline V gene.

The CDR3 sequence is CASIPVSGTVYEQYF. The CDR3 DNA sequence: TGTGCCAGCATCCCGGTCTCCGGGACAGTCTACGAGCAGTACTTC. This chain links TRBV7-9 with TRBJ2-7, with 7 bases lining up with TRBD1. Germline V gene lookup returns CDR1 SEHNR and CDR2 FQNEAQ (reference sequence). The CDR3 extends over 15 amino acids. After removal of 7 bases from V and 3 bases from J, the junction contained 12 bases not matched to a gene. The full variable domain, in which reference TRBV7-9 and TRBJ2-7 provide the parts outside the CDR3, is DTGVSQNPRHKITKRGQNVTFRCDPISEHNRLYWYRQTLGQGPEFLTYFQNEAQLEKSRLLSDRFSAERPKGSFSTLEIQRTEQGDSAMYLCASIPVSGTVYEQYFGPGTRLTVT.

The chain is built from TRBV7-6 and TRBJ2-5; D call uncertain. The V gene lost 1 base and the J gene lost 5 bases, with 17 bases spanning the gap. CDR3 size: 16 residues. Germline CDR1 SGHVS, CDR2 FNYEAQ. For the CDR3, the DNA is TGTGCCAGCAGCTTAGGGTCTTTTTCGACATACGAGACCCAGTACTTC. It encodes CASSLGSFSTYETQYF.

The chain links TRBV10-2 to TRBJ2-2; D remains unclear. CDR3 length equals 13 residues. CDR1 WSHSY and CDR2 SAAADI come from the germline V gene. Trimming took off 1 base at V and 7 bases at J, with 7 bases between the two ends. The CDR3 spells CASSEWANGELFF. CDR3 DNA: TGCGCCAGCAGTGAGTGGGCCAACGGGGAGCTGTTTTTT.

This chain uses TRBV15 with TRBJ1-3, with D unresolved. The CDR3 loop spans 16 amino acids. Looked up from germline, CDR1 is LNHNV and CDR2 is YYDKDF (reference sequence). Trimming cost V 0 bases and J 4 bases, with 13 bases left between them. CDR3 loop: CATSRDFIAAGNTIYF. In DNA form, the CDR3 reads TGTGCCACCAGCAGAGATTTCATCGCGGCGGGAAACACCATATATTTT.

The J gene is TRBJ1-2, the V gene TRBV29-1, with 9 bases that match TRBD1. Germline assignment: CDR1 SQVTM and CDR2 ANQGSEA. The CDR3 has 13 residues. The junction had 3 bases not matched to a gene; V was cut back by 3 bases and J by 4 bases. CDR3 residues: CSVDRDRAYGYTF. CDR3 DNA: TGCAGCGTTGACCGGGACAGGGCCTATGGCTACACCTTC.

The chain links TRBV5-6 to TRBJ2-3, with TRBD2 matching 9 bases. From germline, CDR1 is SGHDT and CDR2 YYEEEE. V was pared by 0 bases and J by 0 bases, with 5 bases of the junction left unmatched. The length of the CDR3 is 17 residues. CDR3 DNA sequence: TGTGCCAGCAGCTTGGCGGCTAGCGGGGTTAGCACAGATACGCAGTATTTT. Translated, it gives CASSLAASGVSTDTQYF.

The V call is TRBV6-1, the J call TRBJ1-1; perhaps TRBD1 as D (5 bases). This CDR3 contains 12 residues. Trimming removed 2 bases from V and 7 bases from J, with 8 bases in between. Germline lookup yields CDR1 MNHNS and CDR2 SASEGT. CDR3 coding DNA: TGTGCCAGCAGTGAACCCAGGGTTGAAGCTTTCTTT. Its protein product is CASSEPRVEAFF.